These 26 T cell receptor beta chains were all obtained from the same sample, sequenced in a study of T cells in localized non-small cell lung cancer. Libraries were prepared by immunoSEQ multiplex PCR; TCRdb keeps only in-frame clonotypes and omits some of them. The sample has 4,400 or so clones, approximately 29% seen once. Material: lung tumor tissue, obtained before any cancer treatment. Receptor source: a male donor aged 60 or over with stage III lung adenocarcinoma.

This chain links TRBV25-1 with TRBJ2-1; D might be TRBD2 (6 bases). Germline CDR1 is MGHDK and CDR2 is SYGVNS. The CDR3 extends over 16 amino acids. V shed 2 bases and J shed 9 bases, with 20 bases lying between them. CDR3: CASSEQGLSGKGEQFF. CDR3 coding DNA: TGTGCCAGCAGTGAACAGGGACTTTCCGGGAAGGGTGAGCAGTTCTTC.

In its sample, this clone is medium-sized. The rearrangement joins TRBV4-1 to TRBJ2-7, with 8 bases aligning to TRBD1. V lost 0 bases, J lost 5 bases, and 9 bases stayed unmatched. There are 16 residues in the CDR3. Germline V gene sequence: CDR1 MGHRA, CDR2 YSYEKL. This chain's CDR3 is CASSQEARRGLDEQYF. Here the CDR3 DNA reads TGCGCCAGCAGCCAAGAGGCCCGCAGGGGGCTCGACGAGCAGTACTTC.

This clone was counted a few times. V is TRBV6-8 and J is TRBJ1-1; D possibly corresponds to TRBD1 (5 bases). Trimming removed 0 bases from V and 4 bases from J, with 9 bases in between. This CDR3 spans 14 amino acids. The germline gives CDR1 MNHGY, CDR2 SAAAGT. The CDR3 DNA is TGTGCCAGCAGTTACTCGGGGACTTCCACTGAAGCTTTCTTT. This encodes CASSYSGTSTEAFF.

The J gene is TRBJ2-7, the V gene TRBV6-8; weak D call: TRBD1 (5 bases). This CDR3 has 14 amino acids. Germline V gene lookup returns CDR1 MNHGY and CDR2 SAAAGT. V was shortened by 5 bases and J by 2 bases, with 13 bases between the two germline ends. This chain's CDR3 is CASSPRTTTYEQYF. CDR3 DNA: TGTGCCAGCAGTCCCCGGACAACTACCTACGAGCAGTACTTC.

This chain links TRBV29-1 with TRBJ2-1; 13 nucleotides line up with TRBD2. The CDR3 spans 17 residues. Trimming at V came to 1 base and at J to 0 bases, leaving 3 bases not matched to a gene. Germline CDR1 reads SQVTM; CDR2 reads ANQGSEA. CDR3 sequence: CSVEGLAGGLSYNEQFF. The CDR3 DNA reads as TGCAGCGTTGAAGGACTAGCGGGAGGTCTCTCCTACAATGAGCAGTTCTTC.

This clone was detected a few times. The chain couples TRBV10-2 to TRBJ2-4; 9 bases line up with TRBD1. This CDR3 comprises 16 residues. Germline CDR1 reads WSHSY; CDR2 reads SAAADI. After removal of 10 bases from V and 0 bases from J, the junction contained 10 bases not matched to a gene. The CDR3: CATLGTGFIAKNIQYF. CDR3 sequence (DNA): TGCGCCACGCTCGGGACAGGGTTCATAGCCAAAAACATTCAGTACTTC.

The V and J genes are TRBV28 and TRBJ1-3; D not certain. Trimming took 7 bases from V and 0 from J, leaving 16 bases between them. The CDR3 consists of 16 residues. Germline lookup yields CDR1 MDHEN and CDR2 SYDVKM. CDR3 amino acids: CASTQFDGSSGNTIYF. CDR3 DNA: TGTGCCAGCACCCAATTCGACGGATCCTCTGGAAACACCATATATTTT.

V and J are TRBV28 and TRBJ1-1, with D perhaps TRBD1 (5 bases). Germline V lookup: CDR1 MDHEN, CDR2 SYDVKM. Trimming took off 3 bases at V and 4 bases at J, with 12 bases between the two ends. The CDR3 is made up of 14 amino acids. The CDR3 sequence: CASSLPGSPTEAFF. CDR3 nucleotide sequence: TGTGCCAGCAGTTTGCCAGGGAGTCCCACTGAAGCTTTCTTT.

V is TRBV18 and J is TRBJ1-3; a weak D match, TRBD1 (5 bases). Per germline, CDR1 KGHSH and CDR2 LQKENI. This CDR3 has 17 residues. Between the trimmed V and J ends, which lost 0 bases and 1 base, there was a span of 13 bases. CDR3 loop: CASSPPSQGKSGNTIYF. The CDR3 DNA follows: TGTGCCAGCTCACCACCCAGTCAGGGAAAGTCTGGAAACACCATATATTTT.

This clone was counted between two and nine times. V is TRBV29-1 and J is TRBJ2-5, with 9 bases fitting TRBD2. The germline CDR1 and CDR2 sequences are SQVTM and ANQGSEA. Losses at the gene ends were 5 bases for V and 2 bases for J; bases not matched to a gene: 6. CDR3 length: 14 residues. The CDR3 reads CSVIPSGVQETQYF. In DNA, the CDR3 is TGCAGCGTTATTCCTAGCGGGGTACAAGAGACCCAGTACTTC.

This chain uses TRBV19 with TRBJ2-1; 10 nucleotides agree with TRBD2. Trimming at V came to 1 base and at J to 2 bases, leaving 2 bases not matched to a gene. This CDR3 spans 16 amino acids. CDR1 and CDR2 (germline): LNHDA, SQIVND (reference sequence). CDR3 nucleotides: TGTGCCAGTAGTATAGGGGGACTAGCGCCCTACAATGAGCAGTTCTTC. Translated, it gives CASSIGGLAPYNEQFF.

This chain uses TRBV2 with TRBJ2-7; D perhaps matches TRBD2 (6 bases). Germline V lookup: CDR1 SNHLY, CDR2 FYNNEI. The CDR3 has 15 amino acids. The V and J ends lost 5 bases and 5 bases respectively, with 19 bases between them. The CDR3 bases are TGTGCCAGCAGTCCCTCGGTCCGGGAGTCCCACGAGCAGTACTTC. The encoded protein is CASSPSVRESHEQYF.

This clone was counted only a few times. V and J are TRBV9 and TRBJ2-1, with a tentative D call TRBD2 (6 bases). CDR1 and CDR2 (germline): SGDLS, YYNGEE. Trimming took off 0 bases at V and 6 bases at J, with 10 bases between the two ends. This CDR3 contains 14 residues. The chain's CDR3 is CASSVGDSGNEQFF. The CDR3 DNA follows: TGTGCCAGCAGCGTAGGTGATAGCGGCAATGAGCAGTTCTTC.

The chain combines TRBV11-3 with TRBJ1-4; TRBD1 matches 8 bases. This CDR3 has 14 amino acids. CDR1 is SGHNT and CDR2 is YENEEA in the germline V gene. The ends lost 3 bases at V and 7 bases at J; junction bases unmatched: 4. This CDR3 reads CASSLDRAGEKLFF. CDR3 bases: TGTGCCAGCAGCTTGGACAGGGCGGGTGAAAAACTGTTTTTT.

This clone was picked up a small number of times. The chain is built from TRBV6-8 and TRBJ2-7; 7 nucleotides match TRBD2. The V and J ends lost 6 bases and 6 bases, in that order; junction bases with no gene match: 11. The CDR3 consists of 14 residues. Looked up from germline, CDR1 is MNHGY and CDR2 is SAAAGT. CDR3 sequence: CASRDTGTKGEQYF. The CDR3 coding sequence is TGTGCCAGCAGAGACACCGGGACTAAGGGCGAGCAGTACTTC.

This clone was observed a few times. The chain joins TRBV6-8 to TRBJ2-1; D not certain. CDR1 and CDR2 from the germline V gene are MNHGY and SAAAGT. The CDR3 runs 13 residues. Trimming took off 7 bases at V and 9 bases at J, with 16 bases between the two ends. The CDR3 nucleotides are TGTGCCAGCAAAGAGGCGGCGAAGGGTGAGCAGTTCTTC. Protein product: CASKEAAKGEQFF.

The chain carries TRBV29-1 and TRBJ2-3, with 7 positions matching TRBD2. The germline CDR1 and CDR2 sequences are SQVTM and ANQGSEA. The CDR3 runs to 15 residues. The ends lost 7 bases at V and 5 bases at J; junction bases unmatched: 15. CDR3 DNA: TGCAGCGCCGACTCGAACGCGGGAGCCGGAGATACGCAGTATTTT. Its protein is CSADSNAGAGDTQYF.

The chain uses TRBV11-3 and TRBJ1-1; 10 bases line up with TRBD1. CDR1 and CDR2 (germline): SGHNT, YENEEA. The CDR3 runs 14 residues. V shed 5 bases, J shed 4 bases, and the junction held 4 bases outside the gene matches. This CDR3 is CASSAGTGVTEAFF. CDR3 sequence (DNA): TGTGCCAGCAGCGCCGGGACAGGGGTCACTGAAGCTTTCTTT.

The chain employs TRBV25-1 and TRBJ2-7; TRBD2 agrees at 10 bases. The CDR3 sequence is 16 residues long. V gave up 3 bases and J gave up 4 bases; unmatched junction bases: 9. Germline V gene data show CDR1 as MGHDK and CDR2 as SYGVNS. The CDR3 coding sequence is TGTGCCAGCAGTGAGTCGGCTAGCGGGAGACGATACGAGCAGTACTTC. This translates into CASSESASGRRYEQYF.

This chain joins TRBV23-1 and TRBJ2-4, with 8 bases lining up with TRBD2. TRBV23-1 is marked as an open reading frame, function uncertain. Trimming took 0 bases from V and 14 from J; bases not matched to a gene: 18. The CDR3 is 17 residues long. The CDR3 coding sequence is TGCGCCAGCAGTCAATCAACCTTAGGGCCCGGGGGGGGCAGTGAGTACTTC. It specifies CASSQSTLGPGGGSEYF.

This clone was seen a handful of times. The chain employs TRBV11-3 and TRBJ2-7, with D tentatively TRBD2 (6 bases). CDR1 is SGHNT and CDR2 is YENEEA in the germline V gene. The CDR3 totals 14 residues. Trimming took 5 bases from V and 2 from J, leaving 13 bases between them. The CDR3 spells CASSGDWTAYEQYF. As DNA, the CDR3 is TGTGCCAGCAGCGGGGACTGGACGGCCTACGAGCAGTACTTC.

This clone has just a few counts. The V and J genes are TRBV11-3 and TRBJ1-5; 7 nucleotides line up with TRBD1. Germline loops: CDR1 SGHNT, CDR2 YENEEA. Trimming at V came to 5 bases and at J to 5 bases, leaving 9 bases not matched to a gene. This CDR3 comprises 15 residues. CDR3 sequence: CASSLTQGLYQPQHF. CDR3 coding DNA: TGTGCCAGCAGCCTAACACAGGGGCTGTATCAGCCCCAGCATTTT. Drawing the rest from reference TRBV11-3 and TRBJ1-5, the complete variable domain is EAGVVQSPRYKIIEKKQPVAFWCNPISGHNTLYWYLQNLGQGPELLIRYENEEAVDDSQLPKDRFSAERLKGVDSTLKIQPAELGDSAVYLCASSLTQGLYQPQHFGDGTRLSIL.

This clone has more than one count but fewer than ten. The chain employs TRBV9 and TRBJ2-7, with D perhaps TRBD1 (6 bases). The V gene's germline CDR1 is SGDLS and CDR2 YYNGEE. The V end lost 5 bases, the J end lost 4 bases, and 19 bases lay between the germline ends. The CDR3 totals 15 residues. CDR3 sequence: CASSLPGARSYEQYF. The CDR3 DNA reads TGTGCCAGCAGTTTACCAGGGGCGCGGTCTTACGAGCAGTACTTC.

V usage is TRBV30 and J usage is TRBJ2-5; D may be TRBD2 (5 bases). Germline CDR1 GTSNPN, CDR2 SVGIG (reference sequence). This CDR3 contains 12 residues. V was cut by 5 bases and J by 0 bases, with 7 bases left in between. CDR3 in amino acids: CAWGGYQETQYF. CDR3 DNA sequence: TGTGCCTGGGGCGGGTACCAAGAGACCCAGTACTTC.

The chain links TRBV5-1 to TRBJ2-3; 9 positions match TRBD2. The CDR3 totals 17 residues. Germline lookup yields CDR1 SGHRS and CDR2 YFSETQ. Trimming removed 4 bases from V and 0 bases from J; junction bases left unmatched: 9. This CDR3 is CASSLGLAVASTDTQYF. In DNA, the CDR3 is TGCGCCAGCAGCCTGGGACTAGCAGTTGCTAGCACAGATACGCAGTATTTT. Filled out from reference TRBV5-1 and TRBJ2-3, the complete variable domain reads KAGVTQTPRYLIKTRGQQVTLSCSPISGHRSVSWYQQTPGQGLQFLFEYFSETQRNKGNFPGRFSGRQFSNSRSEMNVSTLELGDSALYLCASSLGLAVASTDTQYFGPGTRLTVL.

This clone was seen a few times. The V call is TRBV11-3, the J call TRBJ2-7; 7 bases agree with TRBD2. After removal of 7 bases from V and 0 bases from J, the junction contained 9 bases not matched to a gene. This CDR3 spans 15 amino acids. Germline V gene data show CDR1 as SGHNT and CDR2 as YENEEA. The CDR3 region has the DNA TGTGCCAGCACCCTCCTTAGCGGGTTCTCCTACGAGCAGTACTTC. Amino acid sequence: CASTLLSGFSYEQYF. The whole variable domain, filled in from reference TRBV11-3 and TRBJ2-7, reads EAGVVQSPRYKIIEKKQPVAFWCNPISGHNTLYWYLQNLGQGPELLIRYENEEAVDDSQLPKDRFSAERLKGVDSTLKIQPAELGDSAVYLCASTLLSGFSYEQYFGPGTRLTVT.